This T cell receptor (beta chain) came from a study of blood T cell repertoires in COVID-19 (dated by TCRdb to the early 2020s). Regarding the study in general: Samples from collaborators originated in the United States, Italy and Spain and spanned both the acute and convalescent phases of COVID-19. The prospective study material was composed of cDNA or gDNA derived from T cells, B-cell-depleted T cells, or PBMCs. The dataset comprised deeply sampled blood TCRbeta repertoires from subjects exposed to, actively infected with, or recovered from COVID-19. The repertoires were released in a freely available public database meant as a resource for research on the immune response to SARS-CoV-2. Samples came from the ongoing ImmuneRACE study (first 160 participants) plus 1,254 subjects from 6 global collaborators. Nearly every sample came with metadata listing a de-identified subject ID, COVID-19 status, age in years and sex. HLA class I and class II types, where available, came from metadata supplied by the sample provider rather than from assay-based typing. Paper-wide results and their limitations: Clinical and demographic metadata were provided uncurated, with the amount varying by source and participant.

The CDR3 covers 16 residues, taking in both the cysteine and the phenylalanine. The only DNA kept is the CDR3, 48 bases in frame from the first base. Based on the germline V gene, the CDR1 and CDR2 sequences are MGHDK and SYGVNS. Compared with germline, V lacks 2 bases and J lacks 4 bases; bases without a gene match: 4. Worth noting for this clone: The antigen this receptor binds is unknown. Base qualities are not provided; no much larger clone lies one nucleotide away.

In Seattle, one collaborating source enrolled patients while the infection was active and tracked those patients longitudinally over the course of disease. The collaborating institutions used their own protocols to collect whole blood in K2EDTA tubes. For TCRbeta analysis, collaborator samples were shipped as frozen whole blood, as isolated PBMCs, or as DNA extracted from either sample type. TCRbeta CDR3 regions were amplified from genomic DNA by means of the immunoSEQ Assay, a bias-controlled multiplex PCR. Concerning the study's data processing: The number of nucleated cells in each sample was estimated from the amplification of reference gene primers within the assay. To quantify the absolute abundance of each unique TCRbeta CDR3 rearrangement, sequence reads were collapsed and filtered. For each sample, productive Simpson clonality was calculated by taking the square root of Simpson's diversity index across productive rearrangements. As stored in TCRdb, this immuneACCESS dataset retains in-frame rearrangements with V and J assigned. A fraction of the clones does not appear; measured against another copy, unresolved V genes explain less than half of the discrepancy, and the remainder lacks a known reason. V, J and clone size derive from that table, while D and trimming were established from the DNA sequence. This sample comprises under 250,000 clones, around 90% of them detected only once. The biggest ten clones account for less than 3.5% of the sample.

The V and J segments used are TRBV25-1 and TRBJ2-1, with TRBD2 matching 11 junction bases. The sequence was collected from a man under 40 with COVID-19, enrolled during active disease. Sequencing used peripheral blood. This receptor carries the CDR3 CASSESSGRAYNEQFF. The DNA sequence is TGTGCCAGCAGTGAAAGTAGCGGGAGGGCATACAATGAGCAGTTCTTC.